A selection of T cell receptor beta chains follows, all from one sample in a study of T cells in Graves' hyperthyroidism and ophthalmopathy. Using its own MiXCR run on the multiplex PCR reads, TCRdb lists one record per CDR3 protein. The table includes a few hundred thousand distinct CDR3 sequences, about a sixth detected once. Sequenced input: blood. These receptors all stem from a woman aged 45-60 years with Graves' hyperthyroidism. The CDR3 runs from the conserved cysteine through the conserved F or W. D genes are given only for firm matches. The listing skips clone size in some rows; elsewhere it reads once, few, many or a size class.

V gene	D gene	J gene	clone size	CDR3 protein	CDR3 DNA
TRBV30	TRBD1	TRBJ1-1	many	CAWNRGSTPEAFF	TGTGCCTGGAACAGGGGGTCAACACCTGAAGCTTTCTTT
TRBV7-2	TRBD1	TRBJ1-2	few	CASSGWDRPKGYTF	TGTGCCAGCAGCGGTTGGGACAGGCCCAAGGGCTACACCTTC
TRBV5-1	.	TRBJ2-1	many	CASSLQGGNEQFF	TGCGCCAGCAGCTTGCAAGGGGGCAATGAGCAGTTCTTC
TRBV28	.	TRBJ2-7	many	CASSIDSGYEQYF	TGTGCCAGCAGTATCGACAGTGGCTACGAGCAGTACTTC
TRBV9	.	TRBJ2-7	many	CASSVLGQGPNEQYF	TGTGCCAGCAGCGTTCTTGGGCAGGGACCTAACGAGCAGTACTTC
TRBV15	.	TRBJ1-4	.	CATSAPAGPKIATNEKLFF	TGTGCCACCAGCGCGCCGGCAGGGCCAAAAATTGCAACTAATGAAAAACTGTTTTTT
TRBV7-2	.	TRBJ2-1	many	CASSLQAGTPNEQFF	TGTGCCAGCAGCTTACAAGCGGGTACCCCCAATGAGCAGTTCTTC
TRBV4-1	.	TRBJ2-1	many	CASSRFHINNEQFF	TGCGCCAGCAGCCGGTTTCATATCAACAATGAGCAGTTCTTC
TRBV9	.	TRBJ1-1	few	CASKPPDAGRRGTEAFF	TGTGCCAGTAAACCACCCGATGCGGGGAGAAGGGGCACTGAAGCTTTCTTT
TRBV12-3/TRBV12-4	TRBD2	TRBJ2-5	.	CASKRTSGDETQYF	TGTGCCAGCAAACGGACTAGCGGGGACGAGACCCAGTACTTC
TRBV20-1	.	TRBJ2-3	.	CSARDLLNTHSDTQYF	TGCAGTGCTAGAGATCTATTGAATACTCACTCAGATACGCAGTATTTT
TRBV11-3	.	TRBJ1-1	many	CASSLTGSGTEAFF	TGTGCCAGCAGCCTTACGGGGTCTGGCACTGAAGCTTTCTTT
TRBV28	.	TRBJ2-7	many	CASRQPGPSYEQYF	TGTGCCAGCAGGCAACCGGGACCTTCCTACGAGCAGTACTTC
TRBV7-2	.	TRBJ2-7	many	CASSLAGKGAEQYF	TGTGCCAGCAGCTTAGCAGGGAAAGGGGCCGAGCAGTACTTC
TRBV7-2	TRBD1	TRBJ2-1	many	CASSSLESDRVNPEQFF	TGTGCCAGCAGCTCCCTGGAGTCGGACAGGGTTAATCCTGAGCAGTTCTTC
TRBV19	.	TRBJ1-1	.	CASSSNRVRTEAFF	TGTGCCAGTAGTTCAAACAGGGTAAGGACTGAAGCTTTCTTT
TRBV2	TRBD1	TRBJ2-1	.	CASKGKTGADEQFF	TGTGCCAGCAAAGGTAAAACAGGGGCGGATGAGCAGTTCTTC
TRBV18	TRBD1	TRBJ1-2	once	CASSGDRAHQAGYTF	TGCGCCAGCTCCGGGGACAGGGCCCACCAGGCTGGCTACACCTTC
TRBV25-1	.	TRBJ1-1	few	CASTRTGNTEAFF	TGTGCCAGCACAAGGACGGGGAACACTGAAGCTTTCTTT
TRBV25-1	.	TRBJ2-1	many	CASSERHGRKTDEQFF	TGTGCCAGCAGTGAACGTCACGGACGCAAGACGGATGAGCAGTTCTTC
TRBV12-3/TRBV12-4	.	TRBJ1-1	many	CASSFDGDTEAFF	TGTGCCAGCAGTTTTGACGGTGACACTGAAGCTTTCTTT
TRBV4-2	.	TRBJ2-1	few	CASSQERLVLYNEQFF	TGTGCCAGCAGCCAAGAGCGCCTAGTCCTCTACAATGAGCAGTTCTTC
TRBV15	.	TRBJ2-5	many	CATSTLQQETQYF	TGTGCCACCAGCACTTTACAGCAAGAGACCCAGTACTTC
TRBV19	.	TRBJ2-3	.	CASSIDRISTDTQYF	TGTGCCAGTAGTATAGATAGGATTAGCACAGATACGCAGTATTTT
TRBV19	.	TRBJ1-1	.	CASSGGSNEAFF	TGTGCCAGTAGTGGCGGGTCTAATGAAGCTTTCTTT
TRBV27	TRBD2	TRBJ2-1	few	CASSLGWGRANNEQFF	TGTGCCAGCAGTTTAGGGTGGGGGAGGGCAAACAATGAGCAGTTCTTC
TRBV7-7	.	TRBJ2-5	.	CASSSSGGNGETQYF	TGTGCTAGCAGCTCCTCTGGCGGGAATGGGGAGACCCAGTACTTC
TRBV30	.	TRBJ1-2	many	CAWSRPGPDYGYTF	TGTGCCTGGAGTCGACCGGGACCCGACTATGGCTACACCTTC
TRBV30	.	TRBJ1-1	.	CAWSRWGAWGTEAFF	TGTGCCTGGAGTAGGTGGGGAGCCTGGGGCACTGAAGCTTTCTTT
TRBV19	.	TRBJ2-7	few	CASSTADSPTYEQYF	TGTGCCAGTAGTACCGCGGACAGCCCCACCTACGAGCAGTACTTC
TRBV25-1	TRBD1	TRBJ2-3	.	CASTDRDSTDTQYF	TGTGCCAGCACAGACAGGGATAGCACAGATACGCAGTATTTT
TRBV28	.	TRBJ1-1	few	CASIQVAEAFF	TGTGCCAGCATCCAAGTAGCTGAAGCTTTCTTT
TRBV19	.	TRBJ2-1	.	CASTPPASYEQFF	TGTGCCAGTACTCCTCCGGCTAGCTATGAGCAGTTCTTC
TRBV18	.	TRBJ2-2	.	CAGSGTITGELFF	TGTGCCGGCTCCGGGACCATCACCGGGGAGCTGTTTTTT
TRBV12-3/TRBV12-4	.	TRBJ2-7	many	CASSLRAAEFYEQYF	TGTGCCAGCAGTTTACGGGCAGCGGAATTCTACGAGCAGTACTTC
TRBV27	.	TRBJ2-7	.	CASLTHSYEQYF	TGTGCCAGCCTCACCCACTCCTACGAGCAGTACTTC
TRBV3-1	TRBD2	TRBJ2-4	.	CASSSAGSGRVNIQYF	TGTGCCAGCAGCTCCGCGGGGAGCGGGAGGGTGAACATTCAGTACTTC
TRBV19	.	TRBJ1-4	.	CASSKEATNEKLFF	TGTGCCAGTAGTAAGGAAGCAACTAATGAAAAACTGTTTTTT
TRBV10-1	.	TRBJ1-1	many	CASSDSNTEAFF	TGCGCCAGCAGTGATTCGAACACTGAAGCTTTCTTT
TRBV10-3	TRBD1	TRBJ1-3	.	CAISESRGQGIWNTIYF	TGTGCCATCAGTGAGTCGCGGGGACAGGGGATCTGGAACACCATATATTTT
TRBV20-1	TRBD1	TRBJ1-5	many	CSARLDRDQPQHF	TGCAGTGCTCGCTTGGACAGGGACCAGCCCCAGCATTTT
TRBV11-2	TRBD2	TRBJ2-1	many	CASSFLREATYNEQFF	TGTGCCAGCAGCTTCTTGCGGGAGGCGACCTACAATGAGCAGTTCTTC
TRBV6-1	.	TRBJ1-2	many	CATIKGTAWGYTF	TGTGCCACGATCAAAGGGACTGCCTGGGGCTACACCTTC
TRBV20-1	.	TRBJ2-7	many	CSAREGLSFYYEQYF	TGCAGTGCTAGAGAGGGCTTATCATTTTACTACGAGCAGTACTTC
TRBV27	.	TRBJ1-1	many	CASSLLNRNTEAFF	TGTGCCAGCAGTTTATTAAACCGGAACACTGAAGCTTTCTTT
TRBV6-1	.	TRBJ2-2	many	CASSARGWGGTGELFF	TGTGCCAGCAGTGCCAGGGGATGGGGTGGCACCGGGGAGCTGTTTTTT
TRBV20-1	.	TRBJ2-7	many	CSAPGRGREQYF	TGCAGTGCCCCAGGTCGGGGACGCGAGCAGTACTTC
TRBV7-9	.	TRBJ2-2	few	CASSSGTADTGELFF	TGTGCCAGCAGCTCCGGGACGGCCGACACCGGGGAGCTGTTTTTT
TRBV15	.	TRBJ1-5	many	CATSWGGNQPQHF	TGTGCCACCAGCTGGGGGGGGAATCAGCCCCAGCATTTT
TRBV11-3	TRBD1	TRBJ1-1	many	CATKDRDRWGTEAFF	TGTGCCACCAAGGACAGGGACCGATGGGGCACTGAAGCTTTCTTT